This paragraph covers one TCR beta chain sequence. Its target is unknown. Germline lookup yields CDR1 DFQATT and CDR2 SNEGSKA (reference sequence). The CDR3 totals 13 residues. Trimming cost V 5 bases and J 6 bases, with 16 bases left between them. The data are from a study of T cells after yellow fever vaccination. General study points: Clones that expanded after primary vaccination mostly reappeared after the booster (roughly 96% CD4, approximately 85% CD8). The appearance of a small share of clonotypes in both CD4 and CD8 compartments was observed.

It was through 5'RACE template switching that TCR cDNA was made, with a universal primer site and UMIs added. TCRdb independently ran MiXCR on the 5' RACE reads; one entry per CDR3 protein. The repertoire holds hundreds of thousands of distinct CDR3 sequences, with approximately 13% as singletons. This TCR derives from a man aged 25-40 years who received the YFV17D yellow fever vaccine. This chain joins TRBV20-1 and TRBJ2-5; D tentatively fits TRBD1 or TRBD2 (5 bases each). This material consisted of PBMCs, taken on the day of the yellow fever booster vaccination. The CDR3 here is CSAPAPQGQTQYF. The CDR3 DNA is TGCAGTGCTCCAGCCCCGCAGGGACAGACCCAGTACTTC.